The 12 T cell receptor beta chains below come from one sample, sequenced in a study of PD-L1 blockade in urothelial cancer. Using immunoSEQ multiplex PCR, the repertoire was profiled, and TCRdb retains in-frame clones only, with some absent. There are more than 45,000 clones in the sample; approximately 80% occur only once, and roughly 3.6% lies in the top ten. The sequencing used PBMCs, collected around atezolizumab (anti-PD-L1) treatment. These receptor sequences come from a man in his 70s with urothelial cancer.

The chain has TRBV27 and TRBJ2-7, with 11 bases lining up with TRBD2. This CDR3 has 14 amino acids. With 5 bases clipped from V and 7 bases from J, the junction kept 7 bases outside the gene matches. Germline V gene sequence: CDR1 MNHEY, CDR2 SMNVEV (reference sequence). In DNA, the CDR3 is TGTGCCAGCAGTCCGCTAGCGGGGGGCGGTGAGCAGTACTTC. This gives the protein CASSPLAGGGEQYF.

The CDR3 bases are TGTGCCAGCAGCAAAGCGGGGCTTTACACCGGGGAGCTGTTTTTT. As protein: CASSKAGLYTGELFF. This rearrangement joins TRBV21-1 to TRBJ2-2; the table's D call, TRBD1, was not checked against the DNA. TRBV21-1 is described as a pseudogene. The CDR3 is made up of 15 amino acids.

The CDR3 protein is CASSQGFAGGTSWEQYF. Here the CDR3 DNA reads TGCGCCAGCAGCCAAGGATTCGCGGGGGGGACCTCTTGGGAGCAGTACTTC. V usage is TRBV4-3 and J usage is TRBJ2-7; TRBD2 agrees at 9 bases. CDR3 length: 17 amino acids. From germline, CDR1 is LGHNA and CDR2 YSLEER. V shed 1 base, J shed 7 bases, and the junction held 14 bases outside the gene matches.

V and J are TRBV4-1 and TRBJ2-2; 7 bases match TRBD2. Germline CDR1 reads MGHRA; CDR2 reads YSYEKL. V lost 4 bases, J lost 6 bases, and 8 bases stayed unmatched. This CDR3 contains 15 residues. CDR3 amino acids: CASSPAGGRAGELFF. Here the CDR3 DNA reads TGCGCCAGCAGCCCCGCTGGGGGGAGGGCCGGGGAGCTGTTTTTT.

V gene TRBV5-1 combines with J gene TRBJ2-2; a possible D gene is TRBD1 (6 bases). V lost 7 bases, J lost 2 bases, and 21 bases lay in between. Germline V CDR1 and CDR2: SGHRS, YFSETQ. The CDR3 loop spans 17 amino acids. The CDR3 nucleotides are TGCGCCAGCGCTCCGAATAGGGGGACATCAAACACCGGGGAGCTGTTTTTT. It yields the protein CASAPNRGTSNTGELFF.

The rearrangement uses TRBV5-1 and TRBJ2-5, with TRBD2 matching 10 bases. CDR1 is SGHRS and CDR2 is YFSETQ in the germline V gene. The CDR3 runs to 16 residues. Losses at the gene ends were 0 bases for V and 2 bases for J; bases not matched to a gene: 4. The CDR3 is CASSLALAGVQETQYF. The CDR3 region has the DNA TGCGCCAGCAGCTTGGCTCTAGCGGGAGTACAAGAGACCCAGTACTTC.

This clone was detected only a few times. The chain joins TRBV18 to TRBJ1-6; weak D call: TRBD1 (5 bases). The CDR3 has 15 residues. V dropped 2 bases and J dropped 10 bases, with 15 bases sitting between them. CDR1 is KGHSH and CDR2 is LQKENI in the germline V gene. CDR3 DNA sequence: TGTGCCAGCTCACCATCGGGCCCGGAGGGGTCACCCCTCCACTTT. Protein: CASSPSGPEGSPLHF.

This sequence joins TRBV11-3 and TRBJ2-1; 12 bases align to TRBD2. The J segment lost 4 bases and the V segment lost 2 bases, leaving 3 bases of the junction unmatched. Germline V gene data show CDR1 as SGHNT and CDR2 as YENEEA. The CDR3 has 16 amino acids. Here the CDR3 reads CASSLSSGRVYNEQFF. The CDR3 coding sequence is TGTGCCAGCAGCTTATCTAGCGGGAGGGTTTACAATGAGCAGTTCTTC.

V is TRBV7-8 and J is TRBJ1-6; 8 bases are shared with TRBD1. The CDR3 length is 15 residues. Trimming took 2 bases from V and 9 from J; bases not matched to a gene: 6. From germline, CDR1 is SGHVS and CDR2 FQNEAQ. This CDR3 reads CASSLWQTGVSPLHF. For the CDR3, the DNA is TGTGCCAGCAGCTTATGGCAGACAGGGGTTTCACCCCTCCACTTT.

The V gene is TRBV30, the J gene TRBJ1-1; TRBD1 might be the D (6 bases). The germline V gene encodes CDR1 GTSNPN and CDR2 SVGIG (reference sequence). The CDR3 contains 14 residues. Trimming took off 1 base at V and 2 bases at J, with 11 bases between the two ends. DNA of the CDR3: TGTGCCTGGAGTGGGGACATGGCTAACACTGAAGCTTTCTTT. Protein product: CAWSGDMANTEAFF. Full variable domain (rest looked up from reference TRBV30 and TRBJ1-1): SQTIHQWPATLVQPVGSPLSLECTVEGTSNPNLYWYRQAAGRGLQLLFYSVGIGQISSEVPQNLSASRPQDRQFILSSKKLLLSDSGFYLCAWSGDMANTEAFFGQGTRLTVV.

J is TRBJ1-4 and V is TRBV25-1, with TRBD1 matching over 7 bases. V trimming: 1 base; J trimming: 9 bases; junction bases outside the gene matches: 5. The CDR3 spans 14 residues. Germline CDR1 MGHDK, CDR2 SYGVNS. The CDR3 coding sequence is TGTGCCAGCAGTGAATTCGGACAGGTCCAAAAACTGTTTTTT. The encoded protein is CASSEFGQVQKLFF.

This clone showed up just a few times. Other DNA sequences of this sample code for an identical CDR3. The V call is TRBV6-1, the J call TRBJ2-5; 7 bases line up with TRBD2. J gave up 4 bases and V 7 bases, and 9 bases lay outside the gene matches. Looked up from germline, CDR1 is MNHNS and CDR2 is SASEGT. This CDR3 spans 14 amino acids. The CDR3: CASNRREGRETQYF. Here the CDR3 DNA reads TGTGCCAGCAACAGAAGGGAGGGGAGAGAGACCCAGTACTTC.